This TCR beta chain came from a study of shared clonotypes between healthy human individuals. Every immunoSEQ plate was one replicate of a subset's evenly spread DNA. TCRdb keeps only in-frame clones here, not all; method: immunoSEQ multiplex PCR. The repertoire holds 2 million to 2.5 million clones, with 90% to 97% as singletons. Overall study results and limits: Sequencing of the sorted subsets was shown by rarefaction to be incomplete despite large depth. Limited genetic and exposure-history diversity came from having few donors.

Concerning this clone: Its cognate antigen is unknown.

Division of CD4+ cells produced a CD45RA+ naive subset and a CD45RA-negative memory subset. The origin of this receptor is a man aged 18 to 30 in good health. The sample comprised naive CD4+ T cells sorted from blood. The subset here: CD45RA+ positively selected.

The CDR3 reads CASSLGSGGYQPQHF. The DNA for the CDR3 is TGTGCCAGCAGCCTAGGATCGGGGGGATATCAGCCCCAGCATTTT. This chain joins TRBV6-1 and TRBJ1-5; TRBD1 might be the D (5 bases). Germline V gene data show CDR1 as MNHNS and CDR2 as SASEGT. This CDR3 has 15 amino acids. The V end lost 6 bases, the J end lost 5 bases, and 17 bases lay between the germline ends.